The present entry profiles one T cell receptor beta chain with its context. No antigen is known for it. The source of the sample is a study of beta chain features in type 1 diabetes. Whole-study context: Patients looked much like healthy donors when it came to age, gender and cell yields. Findings and limits, study-wide: TCRB repertoires of naive, central memory and Treg cells appeared more similar among patients than among healthy donors. Lower insertion and higher deletion counts appeared at VDJ junctions in type 1 diabetes patients. For TCRB rearrangement, an influence of HLA type remained unresolved here.

Deletions cut 2 bases from V and 11 bases from J, with 12 bases between. There are 11 residues in the CDR3. From germline, CDR1 is GTSNPN and CDR2 SVGIG (reference sequence). The sequenced template was cDNA made from the entire isolated RNA. Profiling relied on immunoSEQ multiplex PCR, and the TCRdb table lists in-frame clones only, not all of them. The sample has roughly 150,000 clones; around 10% are singletons. Sequencing used central memory CD4+ T cells from blood. The clonotype was recovered from a man younger than 35 in good health. The rearrangement joins TRBV30 to TRBJ2-5, with D maybe TRBD2 (5 bases). In DNA form, the CDR3 reads TGTGCCTGGAGTAGACCCGGGGAGCAGTACTTC. Translated, it gives CAWSRPGEQYF.